This T cell receptor (beta chain) was sequenced in a study of CD8 T cells in ankylosing spondylitis. Study-wide findings and caveats: Apparently characteristic of ankylosing spondylitis blood was a TCR beta motif (eight highly homologous variants).

This clonotype was observed a few times. Its target is not known. TCRdb recomputed calls from the 5' RACE reads with MiXCR, one row per CDR3 protein. In the table there are 750,000 to 850,000 distinct CDR3 sequences, over 9.5% of which are singletons. The CDR3 is 15 amino acids. Germline assignment: CDR1 SGHTA and CDR2 FQGNSA. Trimming cost V 5 bases and J 7 bases; bases outside gene matches: 13. V usage is TRBV7-2 and J usage is TRBJ1-2; 7 bases fit TRBD1. The sequence was collected from a male donor with ankylosing spondylitis. The sequenced material came from blood, either unsorted or a sorted T cell fraction (not recorded which). CDR3 in amino acids: CASSPDRAGVRGYTF. The CDR3 DNA is TGTGCCAGCAGCCCTGACAGGGCGGGGGTCCGTGGCTACACCTTC.